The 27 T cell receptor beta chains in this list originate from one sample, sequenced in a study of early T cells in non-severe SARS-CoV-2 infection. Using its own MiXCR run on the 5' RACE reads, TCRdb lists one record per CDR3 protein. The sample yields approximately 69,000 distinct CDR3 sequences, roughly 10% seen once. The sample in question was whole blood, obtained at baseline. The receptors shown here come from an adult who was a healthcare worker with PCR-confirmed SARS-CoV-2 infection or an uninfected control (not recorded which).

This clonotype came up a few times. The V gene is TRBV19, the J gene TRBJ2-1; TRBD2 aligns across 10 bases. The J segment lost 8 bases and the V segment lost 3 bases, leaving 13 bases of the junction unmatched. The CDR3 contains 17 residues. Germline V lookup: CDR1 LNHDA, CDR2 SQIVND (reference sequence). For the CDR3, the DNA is TGTGCCAGTAGTATCCGTCTAGCGGGAGTAGTTGGCGATGAGCAGTTCTTC. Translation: CASSIRLAGVVGDEQFF. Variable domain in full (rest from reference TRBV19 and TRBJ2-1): DGGITQSPKYLFRKEGQNVTLSCEQNLNHDAMYWYRQDPGQGLRLIYYSQIVNDFQKGDIAEGYSVSREKKESFPLTVTSAQKNPTAFYLCASSIRLAGVVGDEQFFGPGTRLTVL.

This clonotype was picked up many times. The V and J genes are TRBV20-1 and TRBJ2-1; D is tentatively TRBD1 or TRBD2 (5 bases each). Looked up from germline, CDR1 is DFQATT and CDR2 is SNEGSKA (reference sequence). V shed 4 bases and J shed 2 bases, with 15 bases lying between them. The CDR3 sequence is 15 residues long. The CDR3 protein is CSATNPGPTYNEQFF. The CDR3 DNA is TGCAGTGCTACCAACCCGGGACCCACCTACAATGAGCAGTTCTTC.

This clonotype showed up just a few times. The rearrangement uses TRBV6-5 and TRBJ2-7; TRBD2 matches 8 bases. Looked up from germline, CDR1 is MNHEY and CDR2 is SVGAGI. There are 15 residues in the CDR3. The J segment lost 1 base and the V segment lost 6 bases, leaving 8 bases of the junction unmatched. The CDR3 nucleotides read TGTGCCAGCAGCTCACCGGGACTAGGGTCCTACGAGCAGTACTTC. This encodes CASSSPGLGSYEQYF.

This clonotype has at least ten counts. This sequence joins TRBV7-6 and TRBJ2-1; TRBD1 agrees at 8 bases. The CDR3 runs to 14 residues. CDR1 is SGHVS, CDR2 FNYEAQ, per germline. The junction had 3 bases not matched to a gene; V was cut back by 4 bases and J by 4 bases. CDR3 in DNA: TGTGCCAGCAGCTCAACAGGGGGTTACAATGAGCAGTTCTTC. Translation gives CASSSTGGYNEQFF. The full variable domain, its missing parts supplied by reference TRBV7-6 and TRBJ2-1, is GAGVSQSPRYKVTKRGQDVALRCDPISGHVSLYWYRQALGQGPEFLTYFNYEAQQDKSGLPNDRFSAERPEGSISTLTIQRTEQRDSAMYRCASSSTGGYNEQFFGPGTRLTVL.

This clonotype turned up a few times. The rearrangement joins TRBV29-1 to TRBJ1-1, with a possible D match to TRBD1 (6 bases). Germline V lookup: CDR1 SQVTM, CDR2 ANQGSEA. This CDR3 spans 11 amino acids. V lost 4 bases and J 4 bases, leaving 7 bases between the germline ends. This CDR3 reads CSVVDSTEAFF. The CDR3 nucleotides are TGCAGCGTTGTGGACAGCACTGAAGCTTTCTTT. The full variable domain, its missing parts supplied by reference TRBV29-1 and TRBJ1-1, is SAVISQKPSRDICQRGTSLTIQCQVDSQVTMMFWYRQQPGQSLTLIATANQGSEATYESGFVIDKFPISRPNLTFSTLTVSNMSPEDSSIYLCSVVDSTEAFFGQGTRLTVV.

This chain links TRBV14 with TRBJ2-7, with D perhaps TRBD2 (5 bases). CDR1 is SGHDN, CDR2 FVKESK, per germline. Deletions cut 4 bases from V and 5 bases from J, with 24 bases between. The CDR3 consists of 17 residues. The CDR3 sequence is CASSRREGGWASDEQYF. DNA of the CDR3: TGTGCCAGCAGCCGCCGGGAAGGTGGTTGGGCCTCTGACGAGCAGTACTTC. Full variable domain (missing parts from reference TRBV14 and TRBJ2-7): EAGVTQFPSHSVIEKGQTVTLRCDPISGHDNLYWYRRVMGKEIKFLLHFVKESKQDESGMPNNRFLAERTGGTYSTLKVQPAELEDSGVYFCASSRREGGWASDEQYFGPGTRLTVT.

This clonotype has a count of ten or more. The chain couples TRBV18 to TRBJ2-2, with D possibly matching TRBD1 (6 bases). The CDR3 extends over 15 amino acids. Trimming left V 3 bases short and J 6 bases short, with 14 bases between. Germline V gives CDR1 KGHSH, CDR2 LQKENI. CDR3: CASSPIGGAAGELFF. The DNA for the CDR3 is TGTGCCAGCTCACCTATTGGGGGCGCGGCCGGGGAGCTGTTTTTT.

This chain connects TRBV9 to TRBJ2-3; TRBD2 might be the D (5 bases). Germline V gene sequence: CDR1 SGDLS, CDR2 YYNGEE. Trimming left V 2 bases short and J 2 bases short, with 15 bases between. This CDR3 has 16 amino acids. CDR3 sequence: CASSVMAGYNTDTQYF. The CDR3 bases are TGTGCCAGCAGCGTGATGGCGGGCTATAACACAGATACGCAGTATTTT.

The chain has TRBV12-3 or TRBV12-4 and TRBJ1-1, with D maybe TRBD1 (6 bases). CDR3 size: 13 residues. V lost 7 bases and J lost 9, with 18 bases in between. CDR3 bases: TGTGCCAGCACCGTGAACAGGGTTCACCAAGCTTTCTTT. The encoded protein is CASTVNRVHQAFF.

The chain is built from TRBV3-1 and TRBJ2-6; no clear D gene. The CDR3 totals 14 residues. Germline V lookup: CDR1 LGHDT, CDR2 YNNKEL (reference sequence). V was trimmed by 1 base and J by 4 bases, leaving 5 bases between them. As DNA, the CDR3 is TGTGCCAGCAGCCAAGTTGCCGGGGCCAACGTCCTGACTTTC. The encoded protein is CASSQVAGANVLTF.

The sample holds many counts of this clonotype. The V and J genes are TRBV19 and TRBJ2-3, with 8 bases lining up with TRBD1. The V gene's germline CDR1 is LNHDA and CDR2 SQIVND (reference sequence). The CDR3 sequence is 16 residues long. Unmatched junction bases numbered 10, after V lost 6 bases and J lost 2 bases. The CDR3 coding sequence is TGTGCCAGTAGCCTTGGACAGGGAGGCTACACAGATACGCAGTATTTT. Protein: CASSLGQGGYTDTQYF. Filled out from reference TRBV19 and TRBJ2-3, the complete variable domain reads DGGITQSPKYLFRKEGQNVTLSCEQNLNHDAMYWYRQDPGQGLRLIYYSQIVNDFQKGDIAEGYSVSREKKESFPLTVTSAQKNPTAFYLCASSLGQGGYTDTQYFGPGTRLTVL.

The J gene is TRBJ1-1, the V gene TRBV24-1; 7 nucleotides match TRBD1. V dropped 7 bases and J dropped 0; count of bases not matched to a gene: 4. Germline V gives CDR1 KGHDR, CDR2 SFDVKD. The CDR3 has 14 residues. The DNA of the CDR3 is TGTGCCACCAGAAGAACAGGGGTGAACACTGAAGCTTTCTTT. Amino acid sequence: CATRRTGVNTEAFF.

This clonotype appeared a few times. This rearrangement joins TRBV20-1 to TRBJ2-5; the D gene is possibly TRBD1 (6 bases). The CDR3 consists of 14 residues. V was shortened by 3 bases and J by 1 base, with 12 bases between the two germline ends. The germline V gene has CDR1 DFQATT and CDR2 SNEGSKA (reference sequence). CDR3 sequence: CSARKTGSQETQYF. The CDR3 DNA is TGCAGTGCTAGGAAGACAGGATCCCAAGAGACCCAGTACTTC.

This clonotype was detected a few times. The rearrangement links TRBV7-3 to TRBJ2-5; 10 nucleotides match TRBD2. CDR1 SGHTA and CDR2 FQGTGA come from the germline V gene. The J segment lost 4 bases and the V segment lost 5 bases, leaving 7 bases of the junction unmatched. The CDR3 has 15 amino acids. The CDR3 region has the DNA TGTGCCAGCAGCCTTCTAGCGGGGGCCATAGAGACCCAGTACTTC. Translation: CASSLLAGAIETQYF.

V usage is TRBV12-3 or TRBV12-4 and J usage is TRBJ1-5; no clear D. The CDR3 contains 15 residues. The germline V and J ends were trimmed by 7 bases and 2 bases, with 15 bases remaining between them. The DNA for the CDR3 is TGTGCCAGCACCCTCGGCTCCTGGGGCAATCAGCCCCAGCATTTT. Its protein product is CASTLGSWGNQPQHF.

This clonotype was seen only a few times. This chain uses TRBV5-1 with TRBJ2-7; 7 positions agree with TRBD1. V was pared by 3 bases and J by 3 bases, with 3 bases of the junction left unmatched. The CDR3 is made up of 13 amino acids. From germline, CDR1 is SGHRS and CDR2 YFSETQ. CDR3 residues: CASSYYRGYEQYF. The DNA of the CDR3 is TGCGCCAGCAGCTATTACAGGGGCTACGAGCAGTACTTC.

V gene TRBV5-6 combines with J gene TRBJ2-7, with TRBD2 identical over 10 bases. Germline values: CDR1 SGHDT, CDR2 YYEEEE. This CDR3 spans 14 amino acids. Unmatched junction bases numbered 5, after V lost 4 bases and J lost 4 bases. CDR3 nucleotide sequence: TGTGCCAGCAGCACTGGACTAGCGGTTTACGAGCAGTACTTC. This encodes CASSTGLAVYEQYF. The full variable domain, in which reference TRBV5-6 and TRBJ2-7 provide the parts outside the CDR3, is DAGVTQSPTHLIKTRGQQVTLRCSPKSGHDTVSWYQQALGQGPQFIFQYYEEEERQRGNFPDRFSGHQFPNYSSELNVNALLLGDSALYLCASSTGLAVYEQYFGPGTRLTVT.

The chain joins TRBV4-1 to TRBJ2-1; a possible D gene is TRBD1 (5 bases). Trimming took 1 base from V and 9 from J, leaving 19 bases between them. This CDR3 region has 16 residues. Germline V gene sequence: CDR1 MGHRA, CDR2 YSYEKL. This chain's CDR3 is CASSQVDMIVFGEQFF. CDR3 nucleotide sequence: TGCGCCAGCAGCCAAGTGGACATGATTGTTTTTGGTGAGCAGTTCTTC.

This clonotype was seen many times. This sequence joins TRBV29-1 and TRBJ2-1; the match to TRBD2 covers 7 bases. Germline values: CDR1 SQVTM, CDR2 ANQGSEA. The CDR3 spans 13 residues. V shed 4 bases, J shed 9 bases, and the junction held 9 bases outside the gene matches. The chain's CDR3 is CSVVLYGGIEQFF. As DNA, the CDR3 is TGCAGCGTTGTGCTTTACGGGGGGATTGAGCAGTTCTTC.

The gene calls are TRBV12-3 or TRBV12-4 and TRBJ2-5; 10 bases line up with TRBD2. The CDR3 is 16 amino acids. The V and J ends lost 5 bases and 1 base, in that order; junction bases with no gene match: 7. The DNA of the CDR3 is TGTGCCAGCAGTAGGCTAGCGGGAGTCCGCCAAGAGACCCAGTACTTC. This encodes CASSRLAGVRQETQYF.

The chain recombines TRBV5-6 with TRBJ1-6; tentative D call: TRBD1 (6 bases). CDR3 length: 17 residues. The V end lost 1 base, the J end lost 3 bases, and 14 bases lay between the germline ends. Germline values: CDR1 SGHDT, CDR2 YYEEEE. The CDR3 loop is CASSLTAGANYNSPLHF. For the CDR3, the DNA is TGTGCCAGCAGCTTGACGGCAGGGGCAAACTATAATTCACCCCTCCACTTT.

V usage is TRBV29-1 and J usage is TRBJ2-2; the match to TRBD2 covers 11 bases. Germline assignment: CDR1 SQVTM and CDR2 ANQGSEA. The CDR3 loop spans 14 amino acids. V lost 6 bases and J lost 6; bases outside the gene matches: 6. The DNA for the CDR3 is TGCAGCGTCGGAACTAGCGGGAGCGCCGGGGAGCTGTTTTTT. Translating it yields CSVGTSGSAGELFF.

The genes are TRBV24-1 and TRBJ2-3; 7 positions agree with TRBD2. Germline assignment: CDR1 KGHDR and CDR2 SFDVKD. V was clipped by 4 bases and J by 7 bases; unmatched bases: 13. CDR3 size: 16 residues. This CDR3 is CATSDAAGGSGYTQYF. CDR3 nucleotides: TGTGCCACCAGTGACGCTGCCGGGGGGTCGGGGTATACGCAGTATTTT.

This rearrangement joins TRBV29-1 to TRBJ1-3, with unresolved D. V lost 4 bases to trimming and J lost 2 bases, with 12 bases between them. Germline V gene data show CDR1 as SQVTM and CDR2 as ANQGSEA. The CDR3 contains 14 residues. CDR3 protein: CSVGNTQAGNTIYF. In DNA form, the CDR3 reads TGCAGCGTTGGTAACACCCAGGCTGGAAACACCATATATTTT.

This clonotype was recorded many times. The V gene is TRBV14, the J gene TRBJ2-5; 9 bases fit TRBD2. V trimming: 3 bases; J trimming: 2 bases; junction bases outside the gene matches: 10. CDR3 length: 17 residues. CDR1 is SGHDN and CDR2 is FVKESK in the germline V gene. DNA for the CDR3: TGTGCCAGCAGCCAGATAACAGGGACTAGCAGGCAAGAGACCCAGTACTTC. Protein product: CASSQITGTSRQETQYF.

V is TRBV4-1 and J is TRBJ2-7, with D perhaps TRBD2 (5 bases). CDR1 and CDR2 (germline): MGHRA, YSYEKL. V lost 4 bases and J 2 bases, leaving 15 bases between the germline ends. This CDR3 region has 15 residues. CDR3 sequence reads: CASSRILREPYEQYF. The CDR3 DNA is TGCGCCAGCAGCCGGATTTTGAGGGAGCCCTACGAGCAGTACTTC.

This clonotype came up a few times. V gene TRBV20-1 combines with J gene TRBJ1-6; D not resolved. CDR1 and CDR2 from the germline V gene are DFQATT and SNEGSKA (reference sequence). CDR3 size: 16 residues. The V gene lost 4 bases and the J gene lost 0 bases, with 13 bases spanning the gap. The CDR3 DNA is TGCAGTGCTAAGGACGGTAGTAGCTCCTATAATTCACCCCTCCACTTT. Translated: CSAKDGSSSYNSPLHF.